These 27 T cell receptor beta chains came from one sample sequenced in a study of shared clonotypes between healthy human individuals. Some clones are missing from TCRdb's copy, which holds only in-frame ones; the method was immunoSEQ multiplex PCR. The sample includes 1.5 million to 2.5 million clones, about 94% of them seen just once. CD45RO negativity and positive selection for CCR7 defined naive CD8 cells, a population that excluded terminally differentiated effector memory CD45RA+ cells. Sequenced sample: naive CD8+ T cells sorted from blood. These receptors originate from a man between 18 and 35 years old in good health.

The chain has TRBV7-2 and TRBJ2-4; 11 positions agree with TRBD1. The CDR3 length is 15 residues. From germline, CDR1 is SGHTA and CDR2 FQGNSA. V lost 1 base to trimming and J lost 11 bases; unmatched junction nucleotides: 7. In nucleotides, the CDR3 is TGTGCCAGCAGCTTAGAGGGACAGGGGGTGAGGGTTCAGTACTTC. Its translation: CASSLEGQGVRVQYF. Full variable domain (remainder filled in from reference TRBV7-2 and TRBJ2-4): GAGVSQSPSNKVTEKGKDVELRCDPISGHTALYWYRQSLGQGLEFLIYFQGNSAPDKSGLPSDRFSAERTGGSVSTLTIQRTQQEDSAVYLCASSLEGQGVRVQYFGAGTRLSVL.

V and J are TRBV27 and TRBJ2-3; TRBD2 matches at 10 bases. Germline-derived CDR1 and CDR2 are MNHEY and SMNVEV (reference sequence). The CDR3 runs to 14 residues. V lost 2 bases, J lost 5 bases, and 1 base stayed unmatched. CDR3 DNA sequence: TGTGCCAGCAGTTTACTAGCGGGGGAAGATACGCAGTATTTT. Its translation is CASSLLAGEDTQYF.

Notes on this clone: Other DNA sequences in the sample encode the same CDR3. V usage is TRBV6-1 and J usage is TRBJ2-7, with D maybe TRBD2 (5 bases). Germline V gives CDR1 MNHNS, CDR2 SASEGT. The V gene lost 4 bases and the J gene lost 3 bases, with 7 bases spanning the gap. The CDR3 is 12 residues long. The CDR3 nucleotides read TGTGCCAGCAGTGTTCGGGGCTACGAGCAGTACTTC. Translation: CASSVRGYEQYF.

With respect to this clone: This specimen includes other DNA sequences encoding the same CDR3. The chain has TRBV4-1 and TRBJ2-3, with 9 bases that match TRBD1. With 3 bases clipped from V and 1 base from J, the junction kept 2 bases outside the gene matches. The length of the CDR3 is 15 residues. CDR1 and CDR2 from the germline V gene are MGHRA and YSYEKL. CDR3 region: CASSHRTGGTDTQYF. CDR3 nucleotides: TGCGCCAGCAGCCACAGGACAGGGGGCACAGATACGCAGTATTTT.

V is TRBV30 and J is TRBJ2-5, with no clear D. Trimming stripped 0 bases from V and 7 bases from J, with 9 bases between. From germline, CDR1 is GTSNPN and CDR2 SVGIG (reference sequence). This CDR3 comprises 12 residues. CDR3 coding DNA: TGTGCCTGGAGTGTAATAGGCGGGACCCAGTACTTC. This translates into CAWSVIGGTQYF.

This chain links TRBV21-1 with TRBJ2-7. TRBV21-1 is given as a pseudogene. This CDR3 has 17 residues. CDR3 nucleotides: TGTGCCAGCAGCAACGAGGGGCCCAACCAACGACCCTACGAGCAGTACTTC. Translated, it gives CASSNEGPNQRPYEQYF.

The rearrangement uses TRBV5-1 and TRBJ1-1, with 7 bases matching TRBD1. The CDR3 has 15 amino acids. J was trimmed by 0 bases and V by 1 base; bases with no gene match: 3. From germline, CDR1 is SGHRS and CDR2 YFSETQ. CDR3 sequence: CASSLTGALNTEAFF. The CDR3 DNA reads TGCGCCAGCAGCTTGACAGGGGCGTTGAACACTGAAGCTTTCTTT.

The rearrangement links TRBV2 to TRBJ1-1; D is unresolved. The germline CDR1 and CDR2 sequences are SNHLY and FYNNEI. The V and J ends lost 7 bases and 1 base respectively, with 10 bases between them. This CDR3 is built from 13 residues. As DNA, the CDR3 is TGTGCCAGCACCCCCAGCGGGAACACTGAAGCTTTCTTT. Translating gives CASTPSGNTEAFF.

In the case of this clone: Other DNA sequences of this sample code for an identical CDR3. The V call is TRBV27, the J call TRBJ2-5; D gene uncertain. Deletions cut 2 bases from V and 1 base from J, with 5 bases between. The germline V gene encodes CDR1 MNHEY and CDR2 SMNVEV (reference sequence). The CDR3 consists of 13 residues. The CDR3 sequence is CASSLHFQETQYF. CDR3 nucleotides: TGTGCCAGCAGTTTACATTTCCAAGAGACCCAGTACTTC.

The CDR3 region is CASSVEDGGAYEQYF. DNA of the CDR3: TGTGCCAGCAGCGTAGAAGACGGGGGGGCCTACGAGCAGTACTTC. This rearrangement joins TRBV9 to TRBJ2-7; 8 nucleotides align to TRBD2. V shed 0 bases and J 2 bases; nucleotides not matched to a gene: 4. The germline CDR1 and CDR2 sequences are SGDLS and YYNGEE. CDR3 length: 15 residues.

The chain has TRBV6-5 and TRBJ2-7, with 7 bases aligning to TRBD2. Looked up from germline, CDR1 is MNHEY and CDR2 is SVGAGI. V dropped 2 bases and J dropped 2; count of bases not matched to a gene: 9. The CDR3 sequence is 16 residues long. The CDR3 loop reads CASSYDSLGLPYEQYF. In DNA, the CDR3 is TGTGCCAGCAGTTACGATTCATTGGGACTACCCTACGAGCAGTACTTC.

In its sample, this clone was seen once. This sequence joins TRBV6-5 and TRBJ2-7; TRBD2 matches 9 bases. V lost 4 bases and J lost 7; bases outside the gene matches: 11. This CDR3 is 15 amino acids long. Germline V CDR1 and CDR2: MNHEY, SVGAGI. The CDR3 DNA sequence: TGTGCCAGCAGTTCCGGCGGGGGGGGCCTTACGGAGCAGTACTTC. Protein product: CASSSGGGGLTEQYF.

Turning to this clone: This sample includes further DNA sequences coding for the same CDR3. The chain couples TRBV5-6 to TRBJ2-1; no reliable D call. Germline-derived CDR1 and CDR2 are SGHDT and YYEEEE. The CDR3 loop spans 12 amino acids. Trimming removed 2 bases from V and 5 bases from J, with 5 bases in between. In DNA, the CDR3 is TGTGCCAGCAGCTTAGGAGACAATGAGCAGTTCTTC. It specifies CASSLGDNEQFF.

In the case of this clone: In the same sample, other DNA sequences code for this CDR3. The rearrangement uses TRBV11-2 and TRBJ2-7; tentatively, D is TRBD2 (5 bases). This CDR3 comprises 14 residues. V was shortened by 1 base and J by 2 bases, with 9 bases between the two germline ends. Germline V gives CDR1 SGHAT, CDR2 FQNNGV. CDR3 region: CASSLGLAAYEQYF. The CDR3 DNA sequence: TGTGCCAGCAGCTTAGGGCTAGCAGCCTACGAGCAGTACTTC.

This clone is a singleton in its sample. Other DNA sequences within the sample encode an identical CDR3. The chain recombines TRBV7-9 with TRBJ2-1; no clear D gene. Germline CDR1 and CDR2: SEHNR and FQNEAQ (reference sequence). V was clipped by 6 bases and J by 0 bases, with 12 bases between them. The CDR3 runs 15 residues. The CDR3 reads CASSYRLSSYNEQFF. CDR3 sequence (DNA): TGTGCCAGCAGTTACCGTCTGAGCTCCTACAATGAGCAGTTCTTC.

V gene TRBV11-2 combines with J gene TRBJ2-2, with 8 nucleotides matching TRBD2. Looked up from germline, CDR1 is SGHAT and CDR2 is FQNNGV. V shed 4 bases and J 3 bases; nucleotides not matched to a gene: 7. The CDR3 has 16 residues. CDR3 protein: CASSSTGGPDTGELFF. The CDR3 DNA reads as TGTGCCAGCAGCTCGACGGGGGGGCCGGACACCGGGGAGCTGTTTTTT.

This clone was detected once. The J gene is TRBJ1-5, the V gene TRBV7-6; 9 nucleotides match TRBD1. This CDR3 is built from 15 residues. V trimming: 0 bases; J trimming: 7 bases; junction bases outside the gene matches: 4. Per the germline V gene, CDR1 is SGHVS and CDR2 is FNYEAQ. In DNA form, the CDR3 reads TGTGCCAGCAGCTTAGCGGACAGGGGAGGACAGCCCCAGCATTTT. It yields the protein CASSLADRGGQPQHF.

This clone was detected only once. J is TRBJ1-2 and V is TRBV7-2; D is unclear. This CDR3 has 13 amino acids. Per the germline V gene, CDR1 is SGHTA and CDR2 is FQGNSA. With 0 bases removed from V and 4 bases from J, the gap between germline ends came to 6 bases. The CDR3 reads CASSLAHGYGYTF. For the CDR3, the DNA is TGTGCCAGCAGCTTAGCGCACGGCTATGGCTACACCTTC.

The chain carries TRBV25-1 and TRBJ2-7; D possibly corresponds to TRBD2 (6 bases). The V end lost 8 bases, the J end lost 2 bases, and 13 bases lay between the germline ends. This CDR3 is 13 amino acids long. Germline V lookup: CDR1 MGHDK, CDR2 SYGVNS. CDR3 bases: TGTGCCAGCGCCGGAGGGGTCCCCTACGAGCAGTACTTC. Residues: CASAGGVPYEQYF.

The chain combines TRBV19 with TRBJ2-2; D is undetermined. The germline V gene encodes CDR1 LNHDA and CDR2 SQIVND (reference sequence). The V and J ends lost 5 bases and 3 bases respectively, with 13 bases between them. This CDR3 is built from 15 residues. DNA for the CDR3: TGTGCCAGTAGTTTCGGAGAAGGGTACACCGGGGAGCTGTTTTTT. Residues: CASSFGEGYTGELFF. Based on the CDR3 plus reference TRBV19 and TRBJ2-2, the full variable domain is DGGITQSPKYLFRKEGQNVTLSCEQNLNHDAMYWYRQDPGQGLRLIYYSQIVNDFQKGDIAEGYSVSREKKESFPLTVTSAQKNPTAFYLCASSFGEGYTGELFFGEGSRLTVL.

The rearrangement joins TRBV15 to TRBJ2-5; D ambiguous. V lost 1 base, J lost 5 bases, and 8 bases lay in between. The CDR3 consists of 13 residues. The germline V gene encodes CDR1 LNHNV and CDR2 YYDKDF (reference sequence). The CDR3 nucleotides are TGTGCCACCAGCAGAGCGATCGGCGAGACCCAGTACTTC. Protein sequence: CATSRAIGETQYF.

The rearrangement uses TRBV19 and TRBJ2-7; D is unclear. The CDR3 spans 13 residues. Trimming removed 4 bases at V and 3 bases at J, with 10 bases between. Germline V gene sequence: CDR1 LNHDA, CDR2 SQIVND (reference sequence). The CDR3 loop is CASSSGVLYEQYF. The CDR3 nucleotides read TGTGCCAGTAGTAGTGGGGTTCTCTACGAGCAGTACTTC.

The CDR3 region is CASSLASASFTDTQYF. DNA of the CDR3: TGTGCCAGCAGCTTAGCGTCGGCCTCATTCACAGATACGCAGTATTTT. V is TRBV7-9 and J is TRBJ2-3, with no clear D. CDR3 size: 16 residues. V lost 0 bases, J lost 2 bases, and 12 bases lay in between. Looked up from germline, CDR1 is SEHNR and CDR2 is FQNEAQ (reference sequence).

This chain joins TRBV5-4 and TRBJ2-7, with D perhaps matching TRBD1 (6 bases). Deletions cut 4 bases from V and 3 bases from J, with 11 bases between. CDR1 is SGHNT, CDR2 YYREEE, per germline (reference sequence). The CDR3 runs to 13 residues. The CDR3 protein is CASSTGNVYEQYF. The CDR3 DNA sequence: TGTGCCAGCAGCACAGGGAACGTCTACGAGCAGTACTTC.

This chain connects TRBV25-1 to TRBJ1-5; D is unclear. Between the trimmed V and J ends, which lost 2 bases and 3 bases, there was a span of 11 bases. The germline gives CDR1 MGHDK, CDR2 SYGVNS. This CDR3 spans 15 amino acids. The CDR3 loop reads CASSELGEFNQPQHF. The CDR3 DNA follows: TGTGCCAGCAGTGAACTTGGCGAATTCAATCAGCCCCAGCATTTT.

The genes are TRBV27 and TRBJ1-5; TRBD1 is a possible D gene (6 bases). The germline gives CDR1 MNHEY, CDR2 SMNVEV (reference sequence). V lost 5 bases and J lost 5, with 10 bases in between. This CDR3 is 13 amino acids long. This chain's CDR3 is CASSDDRHQPQHF. The DNA for the CDR3 is TGTGCCAGCAGTGACGACAGGCATCAGCCCCAGCATTTT.

The V call is TRBV19, the J call TRBJ1-2, with 7 bases that match TRBD1. There are 17 residues in the CDR3. V gave up 3 bases and J gave up 6 bases; unmatched junction bases: 16. CDR1 and CDR2 (germline): LNHDA, SQIVND (reference sequence). The CDR3 region is CASSISEEGAYSHGYTF. As DNA, the CDR3 is TGTGCCAGTAGTATTTCCGAGGAGGGGGCGTATTCCCATGGCTACACCTTC.